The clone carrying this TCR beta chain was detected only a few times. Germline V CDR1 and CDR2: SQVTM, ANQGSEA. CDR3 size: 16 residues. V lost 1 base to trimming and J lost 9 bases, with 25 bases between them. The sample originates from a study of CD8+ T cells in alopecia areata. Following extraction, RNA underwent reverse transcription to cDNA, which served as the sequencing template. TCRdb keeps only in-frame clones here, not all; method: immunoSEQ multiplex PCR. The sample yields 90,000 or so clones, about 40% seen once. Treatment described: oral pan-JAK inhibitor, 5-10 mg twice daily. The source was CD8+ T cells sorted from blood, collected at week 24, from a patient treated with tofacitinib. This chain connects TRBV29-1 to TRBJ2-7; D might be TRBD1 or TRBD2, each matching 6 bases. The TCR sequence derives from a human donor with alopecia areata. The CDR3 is CSVEGDTQTTSSAQYF. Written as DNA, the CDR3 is TGCAGCGTTGAAGGGGACACACAGACCACTAGCTCGGCGCAGTACTTC.